The entry that follows covers one T cell receptor beta chain sequence. PCR involved 60 Vbeta and 13 Jbeta primers. This table comes from immunoSEQ multiplex PCR, and its TCRdb copy is limited to in-frame clones, with some not included. The sample lists about 160,000 clones; about three quarters were seen once. Trimming at V came to 2 bases and at J to 5 bases, leaving 2 bases not matched to a gene. Per the germline V gene, CDR1 is GTSNPN and CDR2 is SVGIG (reference sequence). The CDR3 spans 13 residues. This record comes from a study of cytomegalovirus exposure and HLA in healthy donors. This chain links TRBV30 with TRBJ1-2, with 10 bases that match TRBD1. The sample taken for sequencing was PBMCs. The clonotype was recovered from a woman between 50 and 59 years old in good health and CMV-seropositive. The CDR3: CAWSMGQGYGYTF. DNA of the CDR3: TGTGCCTGGAGTATGGGACAGGGGTATGGCTACACCTTC.